Below are 13 T cell receptor beta chains sequenced from a single sample in a study of T cells expressing NK-cell markers. TCRdb reprocessed the 5' RACE reads, keeping one entry per CDR3 protein, no DNA. The sample has some 410,000 distinct CDR3 sequences. Specimen: blood T cells: a sorted CD56 or NKG2C T cell subset, CD4+ or CD8+ T cells, or bulk PBMC T cells (not recorded which). The receptors derive from a woman between 18 and 70 years old in good health.

CDR3 sequence: CASSYAKIRTDTQYF. J is TRBJ2-3 and V is TRBV6-5. The CDR3 spans 15 residues. Germline V gene lookup returns CDR1 MNHEY and CDR2 SVGAGI.

This sequence joins TRBV12-3 or TRBV12-4 and TRBJ2-3; the TCRdb D gene call, TRBD2, has no DNA to confirm it. The CDR3 spans 16 residues. The CDR3 sequence is CASSRGGTWGKDTQYF.

This chain joins TRBV6-5 and TRBJ1-5. Germline assignment: CDR1 MNHEY and CDR2 SVGAGI. The CDR3 is 13 amino acids. This chain's CDR3 is CASRDPRVGPQHF.

The gene calls are TRBV7-2 and TRBJ2-5; TCRdb calls TRBD1, which cannot be checked without DNA. CDR1 is SGHTA, CDR2 FQGNSA, per germline. The CDR3 is 17 amino acids. The CDR3 sequence is CASSLMGTGGAQETQYF.

The gene calls are TRBV20-1 and TRBJ2-2; TCRdb's D call of TRBD1 is untestable without DNA. In germline, CDR1 is DFQATT, CDR2 SNEGSKA (reference sequence). The CDR3 consists of 15 residues. CDR3 amino acids: CSARIWEGNSGELFF.

The rearrangement joins TRBV5-4 to TRBJ2-3; the D gene TCRdb calls, TRBD2, cannot be checked with no DNA. CDR1 SGHNT and CDR2 YYREEE come from the germline V gene (reference sequence). This CDR3 is built from 14 residues. CDR3: CASSSLMAADTQYF.

This chain uses TRBV7-3 with TRBJ2-1; TCRdb selects TRBD1, and the lack of DNA leaves this call unchecked. This CDR3 contains 15 residues. Germline-derived CDR1 and CDR2 are SGHTA and FQGTGA. CDR3 sequence: CASSSPTWYNNEQFF.

The gene calls are TRBV24-1 and TRBJ2-5. The germline V gene has CDR1 KGHDR and CDR2 SFDVKD. The CDR3 contains 13 residues. CDR3 protein: CATSPANGETQYF.

The rearrangement links TRBV12-3 or TRBV12-4 to TRBJ2-7; checking the TCRdb D call of TRBD1 is not possible without DNA. CDR3 length equals 11 residues. The CDR3 protein is CAGERSNEQYF.

The genes are TRBV12-3 or TRBV12-4 and TRBJ2-5; TCRdb's D call of TRBD1 is untestable without DNA. The length of the CDR3 is 13 residues. The CDR3 loop reads CASGAHDKETQYF.

The V call is TRBV4-3, the J call TRBJ1-3; TCRdb designates TRBD1, a call that cannot be tested without DNA. This CDR3 contains 14 residues. Germline CDR1 reads LGHNA; CDR2 reads YSLEER. This CDR3 reads CASSQAGNGNTIYF.

The chain links TRBV20-1 to TRBJ1-6. The CDR3 covers 15 residues. Germline CDR1 DFQATT, CDR2 SNEGSKA (reference sequence). CDR3: CSARDSGSYNSPLHF.

J is TRBJ1-1 and V is TRBV7-3; lacking DNA, the TRBD1 call made by TCRdb goes unchecked. This CDR3 contains 15 residues. The V gene's germline CDR1 is SGHTA and CDR2 FQGTGA. CDR3 region: CASSLTRMGVTEAFF. Full variable domain (missing parts from reference TRBV7-3 and TRBJ1-1): GAGVSQTPSNKVTEKGKYVELRCDPISGHTALYWYRQSLGQGPEFLIYFQGTGAADDSGLPNDRFFAVRPEGSVSTLKIQRTERGDSAVYLCASSLTRMGVTEAFFGQGTRLTVV.